This T cell receptor beta chain emerged from a study of blood T cell repertoires in COVID-19. Whole-study context: COVID-19 samples collected from the United States, Italy and Spain covered acute and convalescent phases.

Per germline, CDR1 LGHNA and CDR2 YNFKEQ. Trimming took 1 base from V and 4 from J; bases not matched to a gene: 13. The CDR3 consists of 18 residues. Original processing methods: Estimation of nucleated cell counts relied on the amplification of reference gene primers. Produced via immunoSEQ multiplex PCR; TCRdb's table is partial and in-frame only. That table furnishes V, J and clone size, whereas the DNA furnished D and trimming. The sample yields hundreds of thousands of clones, approximately 90% seen once. Participants were aged about 18 to 100 years from 20 to 30 US areas. Participant reports of clinical history set cohort assignment.

This sequence was found in a woman aged 35 to 49 with acute COVID-19. The chain carries TRBV4-2 and TRBJ2-3; 8 bases map to TRBD2. Sequences were obtained from PBMCs or T cells enriched from blood (not recorded which). The DNA for the CDR3 is TGTGCCAGCAGCCAAGGGGTTTCGGGACTAGGAGGTTCAGATACGCAGTATTTT. This gives the protein CASSQGVSGLGGSDTQYF.